This T cell receptor (beta chain) was obtained from a study of blood T cell repertoires in COVID-19. The assay was immunoSEQ multiplex PCR, and TCRdb's table has in-frame clones only and misses some. In the table there are around 440,000 clones, around 89% of which are singletons. V dropped 4 bases and J dropped 3 bases, with 16 bases sitting between them. The CDR3 runs 16 residues. Per the germline V gene, CDR1 is SGHRS and CDR2 is YFSETQ. The rearrangement uses TRBV5-1 and TRBJ1-4; tentatively, D is TRBD1 (6 bases). The sample consisted of peripheral blood. The clonotype comes from a woman aged 45-59 years with COVID-19, enrolled during active disease. CDR3 protein: CASSLGGRASNEKLFF. CDR3 in DNA: TGCGCCAGCAGCCTAGGGGGTAGGGCGTCTAATGAAAAACTGTTTTTT.